These 22 T cell receptor beta chains came from one sample sequenced in a study of cytomegalovirus exposure and HLA in healthy donors. The PCR was carried out with 60 Vbeta primers and 13 Jbeta primers. Assay: immunoSEQ multiplex PCR; the TCRdb copy retains only in-frame clones and omits some. The data hold approximately 100,000 clones, with 65% to 80% observed a single time. The sequenced sample was PBMCs. These receptors all stem from a woman aged 40 to 50 in good health and CMV-seronegative.

The chain links TRBV6-6 to TRBJ2-2; D may be TRBD2 (5 bases). In germline, CDR1 is MNHNY, CDR2 SVGAGI (reference sequence). V was pared by 6 bases and J by 1 base, with 12 bases between. There are 15 residues in the CDR3. In DNA form, the CDR3 reads TGTGCCAGCAGCCCCCGGGGTGTGAACACCGGGGAGCTGTTTTTT. It encodes CASSPRGVNTGELFF.

The chain couples TRBV15 to TRBJ2-1; tentatively, D is TRBD1 (6 bases). This CDR3 region has 15 residues. Trimming shortened V by 1 base and J by 5 bases, and 12 bases separated the two germline ends. Germline assignment: CDR1 LNHNV and CDR2 YYDKDF (reference sequence). CDR3 nucleotides: TGTGCCACCAGCAGAGGGGCAGGGGCCCACAATGAGCAGTTCTTC. Translation: CATSRGAGAHNEQFF.

The chain recombines TRBV19 with TRBJ2-7; D possibly corresponds to TRBD1 (5 bases). CDR3 length: 15 amino acids. With 2 bases removed from V and 2 bases from J, the gap between germline ends came to 13 bases. The germline V gene has CDR1 LNHDA and CDR2 SQIVND (reference sequence). The CDR3 sequence: CASSIITGAPYEQYF. In DNA, the CDR3 is TGTGCCAGTAGTATAATAACAGGAGCACCCTACGAGCAGTACTTC.

This clone was seen only a few times. The J gene is TRBJ1-6, the V gene TRBV4-3, with TRBD1 identical over 7 bases. The CDR3 is made up of 16 amino acids. The germline gives CDR1 LGHNA, CDR2 YSLEER. The V and J ends lost 1 base and 9 bases, in that order; junction bases with no gene match: 9. CDR3 DNA sequence: TGCGCCAGCAGCCAAGGACAGGGAGGCCCAGGTTCACCCCTCCACTTT. Protein sequence: CASSQGQGGPGSPLHF.

J is TRBJ2-7 and V is TRBV19; 10 nucleotides line up with TRBD1. Germline trimming cut 5 bases from V and 4 bases from J; bases unmatched to any gene: 11. Looked up from germline, CDR1 is LNHDA and CDR2 is SQIVND (reference sequence). The CDR3 totals 16 residues. The CDR3 sequence is CASSSSHRTGGYEQYF. For the CDR3, the DNA is TGTGCCAGTAGTTCTTCCCATAGGACAGGGGGGTACGAGCAGTACTTC.

The sample holds one count of this clone. The chain joins TRBV18 to TRBJ2-5; maybe TRBD2 (5 bases). The ends were cut back, 3 bases at V and 1 base at J, with 9 bases in the middle. Germline CDR1 and CDR2: KGHSH and LQKENI. The length of the CDR3 is 14 residues. This CDR3 reads CASSPSGIQETQYF. The CDR3 DNA follows: TGTGCCAGCTCACCGTCCGGGATCCAAGAGACCCAGTACTTC.

The chain has TRBV30 and TRBJ2-1, with 9 bases fitting TRBD1. The V gene's germline CDR1 is GTSNPN and CDR2 SVGIG (reference sequence). The CDR3 length is 16 residues. J was trimmed by 3 bases and V by 4 bases; bases with no gene match: 10. The CDR3: CAWTHSDRGDYNEQFF. The CDR3, as DNA: TGTGCCTGGACCCATTCAGACAGGGGGGACTACAATGAGCAGTTCTTC.

The chain has TRBV6-1 and TRBJ1-5; 8 bases agree with TRBD1. The length of the CDR3 is 14 residues. In germline, CDR1 is MNHNS, CDR2 SASEGT. With 7 bases clipped from V and 7 bases from J, the junction kept 9 bases outside the gene matches. In DNA form, the CDR3 reads TGTGCCAGCAATCTAGACAGGGGCGGGCAGCCCCAGCATTTT. It is translated as CASNLDRGGQPQHF.

The V gene is TRBV27, the J gene TRBJ2-3, with D possibly TRBD2 on 6 matching bases. V was shortened by 6 bases and J by 5 bases, with 18 bases between the two germline ends. This CDR3 region has 15 residues. CDR1 is MNHEY, CDR2 SMNVEV, per germline (reference sequence). The CDR3 bases are TGTGCCAGCAGCCATCGGAGGGCCGTCGGAGATACGCAGTATTTT. Translation: CASSHRRAVGDTQYF.

The CDR3 nucleotides read TGTGCCAGCTCACCAGCGGGTACTGAAGCTTTCTTT. This codes for CASSPAGTEAFF. This chain links TRBV18 with TRBJ1-1; no clear D gene. Trimming left V 2 bases short and J 5 bases short, with 6 bases between. CDR3 length: 12 amino acids. CDR1 is KGHSH and CDR2 is LQKENI in the germline V gene.

CDR3 amino acids: CASSFRTSGNPYNEQFF. In DNA form, the CDR3 reads TGTGCCAGCAGCTTCCGGACTAGCGGGAACCCTTACAATGAGCAGTTCTTC. V and J are TRBV7-6 and TRBJ2-1; 12 bases are shared with TRBD2. CDR3 size: 17 residues. CDR1 SGHVS and CDR2 FNYEAQ come from the germline V gene. V lost 3 bases to trimming and J lost 4 bases; unmatched junction nucleotides: 7.

This rearrangement joins TRBV9 to TRBJ1-3, with D uncertain. Germline V gives CDR1 SGDLS, CDR2 YYNGEE. Trimming cost V 4 bases and J 0 bases, with 8 bases left between them. This CDR3 comprises 14 residues. The CDR3 DNA is TGTGCCAGCAGCAACGGAGACTCTGGAAACACCATATATTTT. Translated: CASSNGDSGNTIYF.

The rearrangement links TRBV2 to TRBJ1-2, with 9 bases that match TRBD1. V shed 6 bases and J 2 bases; nucleotides not matched to a gene: 1. CDR1 is SNHLY and CDR2 is FYNNEI in the germline V gene. The CDR3 is 13 amino acids. CDR3 in amino acids: CASRTGGNYGYTF. CDR3 in DNA: TGTGCCAGCAGAACAGGGGGCAACTATGGCTACACCTTC. The whole variable domain, remainder taken from reference TRBV2 and TRBJ1-2, is EPEVTQTPSHQVTQMGQEVILRCVPISNHLYFYWYRQILGQKVEFLVSFYNNEISEKSEIFDDQFSVERPDGSNFTLKIRSTKLEDSAMYFCASRTGGNYGYTFGSGTRLTVV.

The chain has TRBV30 and TRBJ1-2, with a tentative D call TRBD1 (5 bases). The CDR3 has 13 residues. V lost 2 bases and J 5 bases, leaving 12 bases between the germline ends. Germline loops: CDR1 GTSNPN, CDR2 SVGIG (reference sequence). The CDR3 DNA sequence: TGTGCCTGGAGTATCAGGGTTGGGTATGGCTACACCTTC. It codes for CAWSIRVGYGYTF.

This chain joins TRBV5-4 and TRBJ1-6; 8 bases match TRBD1. After removal of 3 bases from V and 5 bases from J, the junction contained 4 bases not matched to a gene. Germline CDR1 SGHNT, CDR2 YYREEE (reference sequence). The CDR3 has 15 residues. In DNA form, the CDR3 reads TGTGCCAGCAGCTCGGGACAGGCCGATAATTCACCCCTCCACTTT. It specifies CASSSGQADNSPLHF. Together with reference TRBV5-4 and TRBJ1-6, the CDR3 gives the full variable domain: ETGVTQSPTHLIKTRGQQVTLRCSSQSGHNTVSWYQQALGQGPQFIFQYYREEENGRGNFPPRFSGLQFPNYSSELNVNALELDDSALYLCASSSGQADNSPLHFGNGTRLTVT.

The J gene is TRBJ1-1, the V gene TRBV19, with TRBD1 as a possible D gene (6 bases). Germline V gene lookup returns CDR1 LNHDA and CDR2 SQIVND (reference sequence). CDR3 length: 13 residues. V shed 5 bases and J shed 7 bases, with 14 bases lying between them. DNA of the CDR3: TGTGCCAGTAGTCGGACAGAACCTCGTGAAGCTTTCTTT. This translates into CASSRTEPREAFF.

The chain joins TRBV7-8 to TRBJ1-2; 7 bases are a match to TRBD1. The CDR3 spans 16 residues. V lost 1 base, J lost 4 bases, and 9 bases stayed unmatched. Germline CDR1 and CDR2: SGHVS and FQNEAQ. This chain's CDR3 is CASSLEGRGESYGYTF. The CDR3 DNA is TGTGCCAGCAGCTTAGAGGGCAGGGGGGAGAGCTATGGCTACACCTTC.

The J gene is TRBJ2-5, the V gene TRBV2, with D maybe TRBD1 (6 bases). Trimming left V 6 bases short and J 5 bases short, with 13 bases between. CDR3 length equals 13 residues. The germline V gene has CDR1 SNHLY and CDR2 FYNNEI. The CDR3 DNA reads as TGTGCCAGCAGGAACAGGGTTCTGGAGACCCAGTACTTC. Its protein product is CASRNRVLETQYF.

This clone was seen more than once but under ten times. This sequence joins TRBV19 and TRBJ1-1; 7 bases fit TRBD1. This CDR3 has 16 amino acids. J was trimmed by 6 bases and V by 0 bases; bases with no gene match: 10. Germline values: CDR1 LNHDA, CDR2 SQIVND (reference sequence). CDR3 loop: CASSIDFTGVGPEAFF. The CDR3, as DNA: TGTGCCAGTAGTATAGACTTCACAGGGGTAGGTCCTGAAGCTTTCTTT.

This chain joins TRBV6-4 and TRBJ1-2; 8 bases are shared with TRBD1. Germline CDR1 MRHNA, CDR2 SNTAGT. This CDR3 region has 14 residues. V was pared by 7 bases and J by 3 bases, with 7 bases of the junction left unmatched. The chain's CDR3 is CASKRMTGDYGYTF. CDR3 DNA: TGTGCCAGCAAAAGAATGACAGGGGACTATGGCTACACCTTC.

The V call is TRBV7-9, the J call TRBJ2-3; the match to TRBD2 covers 11 bases. CDR3 size: 15 residues. The J segment lost 3 bases and the V segment lost 5 bases, leaving 4 bases of the junction unmatched. CDR1 is SEHNR, CDR2 FQNEAQ, per germline (reference sequence). CDR3 sequence reads: CASSKLAGATDTQYF. Here the CDR3 DNA reads TGTGCCAGCAGCAAACTAGCGGGGGCGACAGATACGCAGTATTTT.

This chain connects TRBV5-1 to TRBJ2-5; 8 nucleotides agree with TRBD2. After removal of 4 bases from V and 2 bases from J, the junction contained 13 bases not matched to a gene. Germline V CDR1 and CDR2: SGHRS, YFSETQ. This CDR3 comprises 17 residues. The CDR3 here is CASSRGVLAGPQETQYF. The DNA of the CDR3 is TGCGCCAGCAGCCGGGGGGTTCTAGCGGGCCCTCAAGAGACCCAGTACTTC.